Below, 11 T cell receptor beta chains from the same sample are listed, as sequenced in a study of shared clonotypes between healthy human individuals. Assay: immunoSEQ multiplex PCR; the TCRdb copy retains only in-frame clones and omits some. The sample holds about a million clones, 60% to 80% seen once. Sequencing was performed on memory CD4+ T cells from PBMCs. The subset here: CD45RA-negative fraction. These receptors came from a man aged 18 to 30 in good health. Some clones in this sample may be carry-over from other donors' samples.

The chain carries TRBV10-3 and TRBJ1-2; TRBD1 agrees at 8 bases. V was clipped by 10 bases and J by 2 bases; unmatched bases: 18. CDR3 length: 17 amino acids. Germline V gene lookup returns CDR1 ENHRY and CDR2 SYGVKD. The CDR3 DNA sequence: TGTGCCAGCAGCCAAACCAGGGGGCGGACCTCCAACTATGGCTACACCTTC. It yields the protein CASSQTRGRTSNYGYTF.

The CDR3 bases are TGTGCCAGCAGTCTTTACCTAGTGGGAGAGACCCAGTACTTC. Translated: CASSLYLVGETQYF. This rearrangement joins TRBV2 to TRBJ2-5; no definite D call. CDR1 and CDR2 (germline): SNHLY, FYNNEI. This CDR3 spans 14 amino acids. The V end was cut by 5 bases, the J end by 4 bases, with 14 bases between.

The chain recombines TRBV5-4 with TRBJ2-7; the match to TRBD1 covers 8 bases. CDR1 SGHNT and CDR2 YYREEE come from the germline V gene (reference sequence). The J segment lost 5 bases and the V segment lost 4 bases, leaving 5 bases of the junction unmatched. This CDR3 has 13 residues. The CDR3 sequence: CASSHRGWDEQYF. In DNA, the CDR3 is TGTGCCAGCAGCCACAGGGGGTGGGACGAGCAGTACTTC. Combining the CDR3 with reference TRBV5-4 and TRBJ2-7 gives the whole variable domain ETGVTQSPTHLIKTRGQQVTLRCSSQSGHNTVSWYQQALGQGPQFIFQYYREEENGRGNFPPRFSGLQFPNYSSELNVNALELDDSALYLCASSHRGWDEQYFGPGTRLTVT.

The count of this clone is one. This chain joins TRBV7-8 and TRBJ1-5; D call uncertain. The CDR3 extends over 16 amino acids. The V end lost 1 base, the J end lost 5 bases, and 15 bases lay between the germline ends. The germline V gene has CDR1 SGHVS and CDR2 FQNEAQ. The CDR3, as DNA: TGTGCCAGCAGCTTAGGGGCGGCCGGCGGGTATCAGCCCCAGCATTTT. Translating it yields CASSLGAAGGYQPQHF.

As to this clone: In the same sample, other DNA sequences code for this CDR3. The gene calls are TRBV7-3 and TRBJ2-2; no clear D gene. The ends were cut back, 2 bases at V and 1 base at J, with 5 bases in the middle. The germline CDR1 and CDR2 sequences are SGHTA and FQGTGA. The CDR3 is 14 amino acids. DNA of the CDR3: TGTGCCAGCAGCTTAGGGCTGAACACCGGGGAGCTGTTTTTT. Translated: CASSLGLNTGELFF.

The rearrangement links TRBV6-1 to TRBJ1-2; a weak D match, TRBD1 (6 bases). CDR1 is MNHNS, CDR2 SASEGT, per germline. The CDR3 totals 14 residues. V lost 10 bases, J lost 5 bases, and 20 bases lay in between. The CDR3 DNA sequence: TGTGCCACCCAGAACCCCACAGGGAGGTATGGCTACACCTTC. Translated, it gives CATQNPTGRYGYTF.

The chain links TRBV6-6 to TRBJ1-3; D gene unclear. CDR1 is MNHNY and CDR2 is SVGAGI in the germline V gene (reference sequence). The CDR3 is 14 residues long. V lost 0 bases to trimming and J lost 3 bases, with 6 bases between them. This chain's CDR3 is CASSYSGYGNTIYF. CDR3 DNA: TGTGCCAGCAGTTACTCGGGGTATGGAAACACCATATATTTT.

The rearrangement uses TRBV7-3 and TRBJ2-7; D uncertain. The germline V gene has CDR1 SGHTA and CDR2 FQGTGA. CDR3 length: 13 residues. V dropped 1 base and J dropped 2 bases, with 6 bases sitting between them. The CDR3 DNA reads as TGTGCCAGCAGCTTAAACCCAACCTACGAGCAGTACTTC. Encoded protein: CASSLNPTYEQYF.

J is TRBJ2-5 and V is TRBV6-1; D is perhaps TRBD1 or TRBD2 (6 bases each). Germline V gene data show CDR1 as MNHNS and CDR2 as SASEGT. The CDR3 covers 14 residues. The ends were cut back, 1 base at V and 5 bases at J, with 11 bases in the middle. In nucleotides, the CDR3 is TGTGCCAGCAGTGAAGGGGGGGCTGAGGAGACCCAGTACTTC. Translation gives CASSEGGAEETQYF.

The CDR3 sequence: CASSQRLAVNTGELFF. The CDR3 DNA follows: TGTGCCAGCAGCCAAAGACTAGCGGTTAACACCGGGGAGCTGTTTTTT. The V gene is TRBV11-2, the J gene TRBJ2-2; the match to TRBD2 covers 9 bases. The V and J ends lost 5 bases and 2 bases, in that order; junction bases with no gene match: 6. Germline V lookup: CDR1 SGHAT, CDR2 FQNNGV. There are 16 residues in the CDR3.

CDR3 loop: CASSLAPGQIIYEQYF. The CDR3 coding sequence is TGCGCCAGCAGCTTAGCCCCGGGACAGATTATCTACGAGCAGTACTTC. The V call is TRBV5-1, the J call TRBJ2-7; TRBD1 aligns across 7 bases. This CDR3 is built from 16 residues. Germline CDR1 SGHRS, CDR2 YFSETQ. Germline trimming cut 2 bases from V and 3 bases from J; bases unmatched to any gene: 11. Full variable domain (missing parts from reference TRBV5-1 and TRBJ2-7): KAGVTQTPRYLIKTRGQQVTLSCSPISGHRSVSWYQQTPGQGLQFLFEYFSETQRNKGNFPGRFSGRQFSNSRSEMNVSTLELGDSALYLCASSLAPGQIIYEQYFGPGTRLTVT.